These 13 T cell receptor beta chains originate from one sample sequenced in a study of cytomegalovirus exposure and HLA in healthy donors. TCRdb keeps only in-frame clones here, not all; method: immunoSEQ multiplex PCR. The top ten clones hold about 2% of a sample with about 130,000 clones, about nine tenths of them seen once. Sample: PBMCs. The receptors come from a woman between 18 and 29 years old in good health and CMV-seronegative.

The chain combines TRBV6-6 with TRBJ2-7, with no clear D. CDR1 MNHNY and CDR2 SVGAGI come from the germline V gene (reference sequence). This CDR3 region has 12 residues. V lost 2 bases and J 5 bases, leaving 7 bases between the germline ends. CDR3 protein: CASSYVENEQYF. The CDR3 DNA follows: TGTGCCAGCAGTTACGTAGAGAACGAGCAGTACTTC.

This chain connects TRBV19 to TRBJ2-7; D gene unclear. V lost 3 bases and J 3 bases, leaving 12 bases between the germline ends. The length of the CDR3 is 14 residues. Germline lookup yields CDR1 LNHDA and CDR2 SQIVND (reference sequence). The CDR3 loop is CASSIRHGLYEQYF. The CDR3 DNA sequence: TGTGCCAGTAGTATTCGACACGGTCTCTACGAGCAGTACTTC. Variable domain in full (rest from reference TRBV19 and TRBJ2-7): DGGITQSPKYLFRKEGQNVTLSCEQNLNHDAMYWYRQDPGQGLRLIYYSQIVNDFQKGDIAEGYSVSREKKESFPLTVTSAQKNPTAFYLCASSIRHGLYEQYFGPGTRLTVT.

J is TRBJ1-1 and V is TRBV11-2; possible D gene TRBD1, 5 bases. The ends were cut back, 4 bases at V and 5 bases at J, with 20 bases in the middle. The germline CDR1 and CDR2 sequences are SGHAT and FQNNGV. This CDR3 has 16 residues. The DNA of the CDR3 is TGTGCCAGCAGCTCCCCAATCGGCGGGGGGGGGACTGAAGCTTTCTTT. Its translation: CASSSPIGGGGTEAFF. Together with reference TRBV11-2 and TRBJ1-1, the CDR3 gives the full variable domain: EAGVAQSPRYKIIEKRQSVAFWCNPISGHATLYWYQQILGQGPKLLIQFQNNGVVDDSQLPKDRFSAERLKGVDSTLKIQPAKLEDSAVYLCASSSPIGGGGTEAFFGQGTRLTVV.

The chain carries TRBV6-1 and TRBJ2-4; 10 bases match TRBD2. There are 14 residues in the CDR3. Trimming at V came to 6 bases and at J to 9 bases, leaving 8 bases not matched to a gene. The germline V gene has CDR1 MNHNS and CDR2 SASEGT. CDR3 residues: CASSVAGGDGIQYF. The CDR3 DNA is TGTGCCAGCAGCGTAGCGGGGGGCGACGGCATTCAGTACTTC.

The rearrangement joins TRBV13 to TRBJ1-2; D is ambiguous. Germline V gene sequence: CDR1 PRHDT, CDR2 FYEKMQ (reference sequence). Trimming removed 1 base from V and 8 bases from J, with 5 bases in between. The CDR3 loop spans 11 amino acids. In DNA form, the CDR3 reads TGTGCCAGCAGCTTAGAAGAGGGCTACACCTTC. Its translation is CASSLEEGYTF.

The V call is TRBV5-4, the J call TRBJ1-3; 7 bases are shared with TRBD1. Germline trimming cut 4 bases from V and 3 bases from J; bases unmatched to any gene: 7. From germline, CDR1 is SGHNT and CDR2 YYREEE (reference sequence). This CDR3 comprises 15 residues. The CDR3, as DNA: TGTGCCAGCAGCCAACAGGGGCGGCTTGGAAACACCATATATTTT. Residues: CASSQQGRLGNTIYF.

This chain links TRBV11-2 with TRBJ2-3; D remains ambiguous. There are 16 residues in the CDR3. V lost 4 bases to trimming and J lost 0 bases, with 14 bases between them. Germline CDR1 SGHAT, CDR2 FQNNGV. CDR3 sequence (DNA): TGTGCCAGCAGCTCCGGCGGAGCGTCTAGCACAGATACGCAGTATTTT. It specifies CASSSGGASSTDTQYF.

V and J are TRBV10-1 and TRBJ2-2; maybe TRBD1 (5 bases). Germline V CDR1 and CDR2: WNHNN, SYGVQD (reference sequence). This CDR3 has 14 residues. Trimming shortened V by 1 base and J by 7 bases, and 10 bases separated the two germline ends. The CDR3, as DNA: TGCGCCAGCAGTGAGTTTAAGGGGCACGGGGAGCTGTTTTTT. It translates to CASSEFKGHGELFF.

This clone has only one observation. The CDR3 bases are TGTGCCAGCAGATTAACAGGGGACGCTGAAGCTTTCTTT. It yields the protein CASRLTGDAEAFF. The chain has TRBV25-1 and TRBJ1-1; 7 bases agree with TRBD1. Germline CDR1 MGHDK, CDR2 SYGVNS. CDR3 length: 13 amino acids. The V gene end was trimmed by 6 bases and the J gene end by 6 bases; junction bases not matched to a gene: 7.

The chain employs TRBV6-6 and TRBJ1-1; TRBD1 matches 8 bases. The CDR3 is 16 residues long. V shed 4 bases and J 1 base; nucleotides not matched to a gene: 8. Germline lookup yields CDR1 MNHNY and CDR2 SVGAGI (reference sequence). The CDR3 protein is CASSSGQGLGNTEAFF. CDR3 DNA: TGTGCCAGCAGTTCCGGACAGGGTCTTGGGAACACTGAAGCTTTCTTT.

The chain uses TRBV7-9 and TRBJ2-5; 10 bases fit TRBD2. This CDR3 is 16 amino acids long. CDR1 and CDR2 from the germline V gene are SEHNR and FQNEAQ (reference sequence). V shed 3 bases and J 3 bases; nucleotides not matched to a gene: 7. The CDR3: CASSLVPSGSKETQYF. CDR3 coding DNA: TGTGCCAGCAGCTTGGTCCCTAGCGGGAGTAAAGAGACCCAGTACTTC.

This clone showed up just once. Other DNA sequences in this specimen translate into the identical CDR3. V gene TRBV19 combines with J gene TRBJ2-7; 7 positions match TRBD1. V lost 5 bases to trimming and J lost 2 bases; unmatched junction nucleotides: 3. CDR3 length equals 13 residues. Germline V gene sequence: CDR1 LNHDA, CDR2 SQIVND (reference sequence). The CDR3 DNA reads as TGTGCCAGTAGTCCCGGGACAGCCTACGAGCAGTACTTC. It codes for CASSPGTAYEQYF. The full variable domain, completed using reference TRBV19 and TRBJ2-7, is DGGITQSPKYLFRKEGQNVTLSCEQNLNHDAMYWYRQDPGQGLRLIYYSQIVNDFQKGDIAEGYSVSREKKESFPLTVTSAQKNPTAFYLCASSPGTAYEQYFGPGTRLTVT.

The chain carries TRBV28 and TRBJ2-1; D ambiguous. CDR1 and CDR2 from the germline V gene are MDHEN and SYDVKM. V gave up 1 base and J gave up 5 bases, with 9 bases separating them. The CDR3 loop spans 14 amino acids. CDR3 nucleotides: TGTGCCAGCAGTTTATTGTTCCAGAACAATGAGCAGTTCTTC. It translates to CASSLLFQNNEQFF.